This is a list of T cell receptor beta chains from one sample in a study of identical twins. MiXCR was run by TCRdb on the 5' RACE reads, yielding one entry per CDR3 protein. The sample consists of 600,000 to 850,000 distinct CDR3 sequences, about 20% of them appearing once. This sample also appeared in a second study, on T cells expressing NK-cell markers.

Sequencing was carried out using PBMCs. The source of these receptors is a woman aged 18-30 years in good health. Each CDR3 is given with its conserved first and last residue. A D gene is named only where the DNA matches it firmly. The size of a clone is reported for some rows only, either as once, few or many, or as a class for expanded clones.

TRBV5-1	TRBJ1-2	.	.	CASSGSTGSDGYTF	TGCGCCAGCAGCGGATCCACAGGGTCGGACGGCTACACCTTC
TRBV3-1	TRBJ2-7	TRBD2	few	CASSWDTGGSSEQYF	TGTGCCAGCAGCTGGGATACGGGCGGGAGTAGCGAGCAGTACTTC
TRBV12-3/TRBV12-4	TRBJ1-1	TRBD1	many	CASTKTGGTEAFF	TGTGCCAGCACCAAAACAGGGGGCACTGAAGCTTTCTTT
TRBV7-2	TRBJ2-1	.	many	CASSLLAREQFF	TGTGCCAGCAGCTTATTAGCGAGAGAGCAGTTCTTC
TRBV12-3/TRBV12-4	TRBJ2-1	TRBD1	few	CASRRPGQRSYNEQFF	TGTGCCAGCAGAAGGCCGGGACAGCGCTCCTACAATGAGCAGTTCTTC
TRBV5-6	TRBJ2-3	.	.	CASSVLDKGF	TGTGCCAGCAGCGTCCTGGACAAAGGTTTT
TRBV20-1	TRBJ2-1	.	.	CSARGTAYNEQFF	TGCAGTGCTCGAGGGACCGCGTACAATGAGCAGTTCTTC
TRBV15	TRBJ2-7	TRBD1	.	CATSRAIGQGLEQYF	TGTGCCACCAGCAGAGCTATAGGACAGGGCCTCGAGCAGTACTTC
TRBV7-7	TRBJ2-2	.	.	CASSRTVTGELFF	TGTGCTAGCTCCCGTACAGTAACCGGGGAGCTGTTTTTT
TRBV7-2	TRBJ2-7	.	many	CASSFPSSYEQYF	TGTGCCAGCAGCTTTCCGAGCTCCTACGAGCAGTACTTC
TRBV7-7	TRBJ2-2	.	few	CASSHNAQGTGELFF	TGTGCTAGCAGCCATAATGCCCAGGGGACCGGGGAGCTGTTTTTT
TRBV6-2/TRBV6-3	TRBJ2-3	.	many	CASRSSDTQYF	TGTGCCAGCAGATCCTCAGATACGCAGTATTTT
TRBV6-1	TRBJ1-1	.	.	CASARERRYTEAFF	TGTGCCAGCGCACGGGAGAGGAGGTACACTGAAGCTTTCTTT
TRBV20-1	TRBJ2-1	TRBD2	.	CSARSSGIYNEQFF	TGCAGTGCTAGATCTAGCGGGATTTACAATGAGCAGTTCTTC
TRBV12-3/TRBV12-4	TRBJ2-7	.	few	CASSLPPQDYEQYF	TGTGCCAGCAGTTTACCCCCTCAGGACTACGAGCAGTACTTC
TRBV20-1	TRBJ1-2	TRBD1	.	CSASLQGGDGYTF	TGCAGTGCTAGTCTACAGGGGGGTGATGGCTACACCTTC
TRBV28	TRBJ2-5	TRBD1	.	CASSSYGQATQYF	TGTGCCAGCAGTTCCTATGGACAGGCGACCCAGTACTTC
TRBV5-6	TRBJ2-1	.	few	CASSLIGTVYNEQFF	TGTGCCAGCAGCTTGATAGGAACAGTTTACAATGAGCAGTTCTTC